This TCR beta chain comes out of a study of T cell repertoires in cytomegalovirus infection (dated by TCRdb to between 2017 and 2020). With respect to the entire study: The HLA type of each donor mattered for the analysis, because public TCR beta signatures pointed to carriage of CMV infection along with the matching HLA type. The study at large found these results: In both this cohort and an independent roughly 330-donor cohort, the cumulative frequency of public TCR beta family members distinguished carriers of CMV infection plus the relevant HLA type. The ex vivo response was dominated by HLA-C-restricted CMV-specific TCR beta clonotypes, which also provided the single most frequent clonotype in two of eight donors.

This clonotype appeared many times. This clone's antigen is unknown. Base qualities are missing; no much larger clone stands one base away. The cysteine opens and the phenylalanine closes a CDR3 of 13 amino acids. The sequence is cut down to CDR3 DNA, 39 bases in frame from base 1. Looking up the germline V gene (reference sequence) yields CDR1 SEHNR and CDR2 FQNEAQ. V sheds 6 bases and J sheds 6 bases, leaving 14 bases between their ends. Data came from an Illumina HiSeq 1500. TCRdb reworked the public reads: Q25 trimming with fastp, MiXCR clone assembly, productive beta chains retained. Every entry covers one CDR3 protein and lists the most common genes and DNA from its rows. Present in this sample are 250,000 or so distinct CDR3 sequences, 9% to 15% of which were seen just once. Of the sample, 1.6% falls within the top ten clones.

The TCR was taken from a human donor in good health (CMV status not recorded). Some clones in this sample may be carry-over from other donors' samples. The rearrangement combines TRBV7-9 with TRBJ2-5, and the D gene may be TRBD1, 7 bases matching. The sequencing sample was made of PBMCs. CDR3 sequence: CASSPQGRKTQYF. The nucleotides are TGTGCCAGCAGTCCACAGGGGAGGAAGACCCAGTACTTC.